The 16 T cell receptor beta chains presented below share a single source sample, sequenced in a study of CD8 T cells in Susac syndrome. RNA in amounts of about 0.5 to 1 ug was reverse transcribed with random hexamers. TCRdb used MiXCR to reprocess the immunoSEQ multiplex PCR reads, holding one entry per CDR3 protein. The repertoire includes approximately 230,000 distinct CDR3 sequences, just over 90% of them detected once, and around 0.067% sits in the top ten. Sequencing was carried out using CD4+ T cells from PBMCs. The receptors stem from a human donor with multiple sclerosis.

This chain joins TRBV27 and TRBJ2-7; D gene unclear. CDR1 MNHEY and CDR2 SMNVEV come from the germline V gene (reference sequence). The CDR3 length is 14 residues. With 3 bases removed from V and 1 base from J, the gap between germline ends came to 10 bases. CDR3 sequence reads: CASSFIGRSYEQYF. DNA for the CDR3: TGTGCCAGCAGTTTTATTGGCAGGTCCTACGAGCAGTACTTC.

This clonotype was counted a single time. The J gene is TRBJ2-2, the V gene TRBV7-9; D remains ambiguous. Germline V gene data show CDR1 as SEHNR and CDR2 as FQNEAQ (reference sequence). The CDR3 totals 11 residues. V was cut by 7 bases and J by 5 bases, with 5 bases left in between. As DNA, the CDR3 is TGTGCCAGCACCCGGACCGGGGAGCTGTTTTTT. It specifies CASTRTGELFF.

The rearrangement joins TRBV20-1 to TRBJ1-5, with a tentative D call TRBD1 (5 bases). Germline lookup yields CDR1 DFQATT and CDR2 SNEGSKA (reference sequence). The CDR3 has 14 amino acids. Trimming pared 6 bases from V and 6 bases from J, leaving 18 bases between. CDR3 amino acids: CSATTGVEGQPQHF. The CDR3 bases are TGCAGTGCGACGACGGGGGTAGAGGGTCAGCCCCAGCATTTT.

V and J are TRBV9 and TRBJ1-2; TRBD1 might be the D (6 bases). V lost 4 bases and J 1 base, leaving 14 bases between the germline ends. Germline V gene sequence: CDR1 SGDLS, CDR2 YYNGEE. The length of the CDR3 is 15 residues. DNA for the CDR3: TGTGCCAGCAGCCCCAATGGACAGTTTAACTATGGCTACACCTTC. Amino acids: CASSPNGQFNYGYTF.

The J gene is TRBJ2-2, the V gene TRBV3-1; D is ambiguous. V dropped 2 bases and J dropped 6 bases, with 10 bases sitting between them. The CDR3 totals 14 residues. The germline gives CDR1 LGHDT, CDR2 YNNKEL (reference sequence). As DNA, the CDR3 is TGTGCCAGCAGCCAAAGGTCAACGGCCGGGGAGCTGTTTTTT. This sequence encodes CASSQRSTAGELFF. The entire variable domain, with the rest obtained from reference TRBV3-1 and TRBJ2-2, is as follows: DTAVSQTPKYLVTQMGNDKSIKCEQNLGHDTMYWYKQDSKKFLKIMFSYNNKELIINETVPNRFSPKSPDKAHLNLHINSLELGDSAVYFCASSQRSTAGELFFGEGSRLTVL.

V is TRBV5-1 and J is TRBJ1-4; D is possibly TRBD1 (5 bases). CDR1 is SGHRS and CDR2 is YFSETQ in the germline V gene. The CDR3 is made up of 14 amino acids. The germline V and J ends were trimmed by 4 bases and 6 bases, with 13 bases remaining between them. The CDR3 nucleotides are TGCGCCAGCAGCCGTGACAGCGCAGATGAAAAACTGTTTTTT. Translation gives CASSRDSADEKLFF. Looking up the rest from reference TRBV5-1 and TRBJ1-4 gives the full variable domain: KAGVTQTPRYLIKTRGQQVTLSCSPISGHRSVSWYQQTPGQGLQFLFEYFSETQRNKGNFPGRFSGRQFSNSRSEMNVSTLELGDSALYLCASSRDSADEKLFFGSGTQLSVL.

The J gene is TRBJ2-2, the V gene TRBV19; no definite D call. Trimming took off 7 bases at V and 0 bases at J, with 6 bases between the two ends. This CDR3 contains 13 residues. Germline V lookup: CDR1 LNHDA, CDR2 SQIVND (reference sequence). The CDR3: CASKEPNTGELFF. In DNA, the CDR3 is TGTGCCAGTAAAGAACCGAACACCGGGGAGCTGTTTTTT.

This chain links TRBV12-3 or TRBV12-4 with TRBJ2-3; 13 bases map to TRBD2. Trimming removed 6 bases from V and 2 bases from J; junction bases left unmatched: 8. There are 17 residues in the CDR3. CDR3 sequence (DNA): TGTGCCAGCAGACTAGCGGGAGGGCCTTACGACACAGATACGCAGTATTTT. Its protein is CASRLAGGPYDTDTQYF.

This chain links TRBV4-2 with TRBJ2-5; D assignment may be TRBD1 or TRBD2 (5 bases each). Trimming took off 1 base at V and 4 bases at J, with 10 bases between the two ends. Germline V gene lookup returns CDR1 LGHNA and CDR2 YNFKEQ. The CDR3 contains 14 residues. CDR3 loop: CASSQVGTGETQYF. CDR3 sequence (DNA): TGTGCCAGCAGCCAAGTCGGGACCGGAGAGACCCAGTACTTC.

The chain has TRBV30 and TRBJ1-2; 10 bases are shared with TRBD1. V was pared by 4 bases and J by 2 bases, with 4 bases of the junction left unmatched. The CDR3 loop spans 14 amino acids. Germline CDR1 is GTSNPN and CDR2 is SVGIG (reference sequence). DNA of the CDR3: TGTGCCTGGACCCCGGGACAGGGGAACTATGGCTACACCTTC. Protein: CAWTPGQGNYGYTF.

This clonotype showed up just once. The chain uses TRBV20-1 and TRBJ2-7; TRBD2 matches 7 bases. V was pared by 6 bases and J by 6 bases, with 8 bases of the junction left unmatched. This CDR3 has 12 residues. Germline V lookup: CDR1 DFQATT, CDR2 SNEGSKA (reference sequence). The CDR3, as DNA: TGCAGTGCCTTCTTGGCGGGGGTCGAGCAGTACTTC. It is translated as CSAFLAGVEQYF.

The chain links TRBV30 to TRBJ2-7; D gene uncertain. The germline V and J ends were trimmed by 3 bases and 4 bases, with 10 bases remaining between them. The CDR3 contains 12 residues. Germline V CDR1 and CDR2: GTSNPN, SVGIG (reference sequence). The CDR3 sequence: CAWSRVGYEQYF. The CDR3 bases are TGTGCCTGGAGCCGGGTCGGGTACGAGCAGTACTTC.

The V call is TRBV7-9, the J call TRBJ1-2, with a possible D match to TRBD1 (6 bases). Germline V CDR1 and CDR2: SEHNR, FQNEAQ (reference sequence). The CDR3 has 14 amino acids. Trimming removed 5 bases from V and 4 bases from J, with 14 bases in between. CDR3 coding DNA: TGTGCCAGCAGCCCGGAGGGGGACTCCTATGGCTACACCTTC. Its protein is CASSPEGDSYGYTF.

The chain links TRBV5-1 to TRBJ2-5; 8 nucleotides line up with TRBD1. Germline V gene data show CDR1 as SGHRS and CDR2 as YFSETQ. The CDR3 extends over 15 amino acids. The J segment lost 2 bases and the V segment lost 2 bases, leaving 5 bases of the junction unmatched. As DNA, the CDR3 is TGCGCCAGCAGCTTACAGACAGGGGATCAAGAGACCCAGTACTTC. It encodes CASSLQTGDQETQYF.

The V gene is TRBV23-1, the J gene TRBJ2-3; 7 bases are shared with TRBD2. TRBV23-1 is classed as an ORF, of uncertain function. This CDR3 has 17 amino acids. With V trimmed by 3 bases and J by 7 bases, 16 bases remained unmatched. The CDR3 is CASSQCPRGRACNTQYF. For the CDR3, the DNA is TGCGCCAGCAGTCAGTGTCCCCGTGGGAGGGCCTGTAATACGCAGTATTTT.

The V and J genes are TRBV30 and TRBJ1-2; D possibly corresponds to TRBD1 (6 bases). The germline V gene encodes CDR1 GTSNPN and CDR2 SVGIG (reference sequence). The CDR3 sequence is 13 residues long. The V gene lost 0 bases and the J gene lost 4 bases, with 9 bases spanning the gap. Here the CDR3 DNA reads TGTGCCTGGAGTGTGGGGGGGCCCTATGGCTACACCTTC. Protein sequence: CAWSVGGPYGYTF.